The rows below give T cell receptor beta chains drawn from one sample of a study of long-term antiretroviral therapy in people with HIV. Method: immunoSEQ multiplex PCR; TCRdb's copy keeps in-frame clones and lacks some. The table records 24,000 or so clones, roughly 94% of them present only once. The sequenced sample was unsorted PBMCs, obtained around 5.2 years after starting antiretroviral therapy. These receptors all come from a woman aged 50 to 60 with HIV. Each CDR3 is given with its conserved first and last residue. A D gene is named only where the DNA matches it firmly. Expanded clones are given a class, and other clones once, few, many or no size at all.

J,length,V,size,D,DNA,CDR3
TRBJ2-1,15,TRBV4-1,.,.,TGCGCCAGCAGCCAAGGGGCAGATTACTACAATGAGCAGTTCTTC,CASSQGADYYNEQFF
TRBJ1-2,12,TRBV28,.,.,TGTGCCAGCAGTTTACAGCTCTATGGCTACACCTTC,CASSLQLYGYTF
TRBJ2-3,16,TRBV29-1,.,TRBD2,TGCAGCGTCAAGGGCTACGAAGCGGGAGCCACAGATACGCAGTATTTT,CSVKGYEAGATDTQYF
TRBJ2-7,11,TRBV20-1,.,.,TGCAGTGCCCCCGGGACAATCGAGCAGTACTTC,CSAPGTIEQYF
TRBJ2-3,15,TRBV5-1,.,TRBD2,TGCGCCAGCAAGCGGCTAGCGGGGCCGCTAGATACGCAGTATTTT,CASKRLAGPLDTQYF
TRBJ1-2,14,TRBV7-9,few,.,TGTGCCAGCAGCCGGGTTTCGGGGGTCTCTGGCTACACCTTC,CASSRVSGVSGYTF
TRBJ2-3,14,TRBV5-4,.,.,TGTGCCAGCAGCTTTTTGGCCCAAACAGATACGCAGTATTTT,CASSFLAQTDTQYF
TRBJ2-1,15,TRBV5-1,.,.,TGCGCCAGCAGCTTGGAAGAGCTGGGGTGGAATGAGCAGTTCTTC,CASSLEELGWNEQFF
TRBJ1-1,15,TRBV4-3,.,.,TGCGCCAGCAGCCAAGATGCCAGAATAAACACTGAAGCTTTCTTT,CASSQDARINTEAFF
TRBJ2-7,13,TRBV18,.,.,TGTGCCAGCTCCCCCGGGACTTCCGGCGAGCAGTACTTC,CASSPGTSGEQYF
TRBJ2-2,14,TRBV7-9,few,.,TGTGCCAGCAGCTTATTAGCAGGGTCCGGGGAGCTGTTTTTT,CASSLLAGSGELFF
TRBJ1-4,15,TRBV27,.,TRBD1,TGTGCCAGCAGTAGCCGACAGGGGCAAAATGAAAAACTGTTTTTT,CASSSRQGQNEKLFF
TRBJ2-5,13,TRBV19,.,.,TGTGCCAGTAGTATAGATGCGGGAGAGACCCAGTACTTC,CASSIDAGETQYF
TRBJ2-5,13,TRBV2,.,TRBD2,TGTGCCAGCAGCGGGGGGGGAGAAGAGACCCAGTACTTC,CASSGGGEETQYF
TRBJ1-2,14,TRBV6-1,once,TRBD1,TGTGCCAGCAGGCCGGGACAGAATGACTATGGCTACACCTTC,CASRPGQNDYGYTF
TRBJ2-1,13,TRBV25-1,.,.,TGTGCCAGCAGTGTAGCAGCCTACAATGAGCAGTTCTTC,CASSVAAYNEQFF
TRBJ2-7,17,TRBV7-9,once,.,TGTGCCAGCACCACCATCGTAGCAGGAGGCTCTGCCTACGAGCAGTACTTC,CASTTIVAGGSAYEQYF
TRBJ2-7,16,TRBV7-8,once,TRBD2,TGTGCCAGCAGCTTAGCGGGGGCTAGCGGGTCCTACGAGCAGTACTTC,CASSLAGASGSYEQYF
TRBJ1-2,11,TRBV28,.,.,TGTGCCAGCAGTTCCCGGTATGGCTACACCTTC,CASSSRYGYTF